Below, one T cell receptor beta chain is given with its context. What it recognizes is unknown. TCR beta libraries were made by quantitative 5'-RACE with molecular barcodes. TCRdb recomputed calls from the 5' RACE reads with MiXCR, one row per CDR3 protein. The sample has around 770,000 distinct CDR3 sequences, about 11% seen once. The data belong to a study of CD8 T cells in ankylosing spondylitis. Points from the study as a whole: CD8+ by phenotype, disease-linked clones were relatively rare in peripheral blood. Seemingly characteristic of ankylosing spondylitis blood was a TCR beta motif consisting of 7 or 8 highly homologous variants. Reportedly, disease-linked clones are significantly enriched in ankylosing spondylitis patients' matched synovial fluid.

Trimming took off 7 bases at V and 6 bases at J, with 13 bases between the two ends. The germline gives CDR1 ENHRY, CDR2 SYGVKD. The CDR3 loop spans 13 amino acids. This sequence joins TRBV10-3 and TRBJ2-1, with TRBD2 as a possible D gene (5 bases). The specimen was blood, either unsorted or a sorted T cell fraction (not recorded which). The TCR comes from a male donor with ankylosing spondylitis. Written as DNA, the CDR3 is TGTGCCATCACAGCGGCCCCCTTCAATGAGCAGTTCTTC. Translated, it gives CAITAAPFNEQFF.